Listed here are 30 T cell receptor beta chains from one sample, sequenced in a study of cytomegalovirus exposure and HLA in healthy donors. PCR amplification relied on 60 Vbeta primers (plus 13 Jbeta primers). Sequencing used immunoSEQ multiplex PCR; TCRdb keeps in-frame clones, though not all of them. The sample has 90,000 to 100,000 clones, around 67% seen once. Sequencing was carried out using PBMCs. The receptors here all came from a man in his fifties in good health and CMV-seronegative.

This sequence joins TRBV5-8 and TRBJ2-1; 9 bases line up with TRBD1. V trimming: 2 bases; J trimming: 15 bases; junction bases outside the gene matches: 15. Looked up from germline, CDR1 is SGHTS and CDR2 is YDEGEE. The CDR3 length is 15 residues. The CDR3 bases are TGTGCCAGCAGCTTACTTCTTACCCAGACAGGGGGTATGTTCTTC. Translated, it gives CASSLLLTQTGGMFF.

V usage is TRBV30 and J usage is TRBJ1-5; TRBD1 matches 7 bases. CDR3 length: 13 residues. Trimming cost V 0 bases and J 10 bases; bases outside gene matches: 6. Germline V lookup: CDR1 GTSNPN, CDR2 SVGIG (reference sequence). The CDR3 DNA reads TGTGCCTGGAGTGTACAGGGGTCCAGCCCCCAGCATTTT. Translating gives CAWSVQGSSPQHF.

This clone has a handful of counts. Written as DNA, the CDR3 is TGTGCCAGCAGTGACGGGACAGGGGGTAACTATGGCTACACCTTC. It is translated as CASSDGTGGNYGYTF. The rearrangement links TRBV6-1 to TRBJ1-2; 11 bases line up with TRBD1. V gave up 3 bases and J gave up 1 base; unmatched junction bases: 1. This CDR3 is 15 amino acids long. Germline V gene data show CDR1 as MNHNS and CDR2 as SASEGT.

The V gene is TRBV10-3, the J gene TRBJ2-7, with D possibly being TRBD2 (7 bases). The CDR3 consists of 14 residues. Germline V lookup: CDR1 ENHRY, CDR2 SYGVKD. Trimming took off 1 base at V and 4 bases at J, with 11 bases between the two ends. The CDR3 nucleotides read TGTGCCATCAGTGAGTGGGGGGGGACATACGAGCAGTACTTC. Amino acids: CAISEWGGTYEQYF.

V and J are TRBV28 and TRBJ2-5, with 7 bases aligning to TRBD2. CDR3 length: 12 residues. Germline V gene lookup returns CDR1 MDHEN and CDR2 SYDVKM. V was pared by 5 bases and J by 6 bases, with 3 bases of the junction left unmatched. The CDR3 protein is CASSGREQTQYF. The CDR3 DNA reads TGTGCCAGCAGTGGGCGGGAGCAGACCCAGTACTTC. Using reference TRBV28 and TRBJ2-5 for the parts outside the CDR3, the full variable domain is DVKVTQSSRYLVKRTGEKVFLECVQDMDHENMFWYRQDPGLGLRLIYFSYDVKMKEKGDIPEGYSVSREKKERFSLILESASTNQTSMYLCASSGREQTQYFGPGTRLLVL.

This chain uses TRBV4-1 with TRBJ2-7; TRBD2 matches 9 bases. From germline, CDR1 is MGHRA and CDR2 YSYEKL. CDR3 size: 17 residues. V gave up 0 bases and J gave up 7 bases; unmatched junction bases: 13. The CDR3 region has the DNA TGCGCCAGCAGCCAAGAAACTAATGGACTAGCGAGAGGGGAGCAGTACTTC. The encoded protein is CASSQETNGLARGEQYF.

This rearrangement joins TRBV7-9 to TRBJ1-2, with D tentatively TRBD1 (6 bases). This CDR3 comprises 15 residues. The germline V and J ends were trimmed by 1 base and 0 bases, with 9 bases remaining between them. Germline CDR1 and CDR2: SEHNR and FQNEAQ (reference sequence). CDR3 residues: CASSLGDIANYGYTF. The CDR3 region has the DNA TGTGCCAGCAGCTTAGGGGACATAGCTAACTATGGCTACACCTTC.

This clone was seen a few times. The chain couples TRBV14 to TRBJ2-7; D not resolved. The V gene lost 6 bases and the J gene lost 4 bases, with 13 bases spanning the gap. The CDR3 spans 13 residues. Germline V gene lookup returns CDR1 SGHDN and CDR2 FVKESK. CDR3 protein: CASSPTDFYEQYF. The CDR3 bases are TGTGCCAGCAGTCCCACTGACTTTTACGAGCAGTACTTC.

The chain carries TRBV10-2 and TRBJ2-1; possibly TRBD2 for D (6 bases). CDR1 is WSHSY and CDR2 is SAAADI in the germline V gene. The V and J ends lost 6 bases and 8 bases respectively, with 8 bases between them. This CDR3 is 11 amino acids long. The CDR3 reads CASRWDYEQFF. The CDR3 DNA reads TGCGCCAGCAGATGGGACTATGAGCAGTTCTTC.

The V gene is TRBV19, the J gene TRBJ2-4, with D unresolved. Per the germline V gene, CDR1 is LNHDA and CDR2 is SQIVND (reference sequence). The germline V and J ends were trimmed by 8 bases and 0 bases, with 11 bases remaining between them. The CDR3 loop spans 14 amino acids. Here the CDR3 reads CASASHIAKNIQYF. The CDR3 DNA reads TGTGCCAGTGCCTCACATATAGCCAAAAACATTCAGTACTTC.

J is TRBJ2-3 and V is TRBV5-6; 8 bases match TRBD1. The CDR3 has 16 amino acids. The germline CDR1 and CDR2 sequences are SGHDT and YYEEEE. V was pared by 2 bases and J by 3 bases, with 8 bases of the junction left unmatched. In DNA form, the CDR3 reads TGTGCCAGCAGCTTAGTACAGGGGGTGGGGACAGATACGCAGTATTTT. It translates to CASSLVQGVGTDTQYF.

The V call is TRBV6-6, the J call TRBJ2-1, with a tentative D call TRBD1 (6 bases). Between the trimmed V and J ends, which lost 3 bases and 10 bases, there was a span of 13 bases. The germline gives CDR1 MNHNY, CDR2 SVGAGI (reference sequence). The CDR3 spans 13 residues. The CDR3 nucleotides are TGTGCCAGCAGTTATGGGGGCGGTGGGGAGCAGTTCTTC. Its translation: CASSYGGGGEQFF.

This clone was observed a few times. The chain employs TRBV11-2 and TRBJ2-3, with TRBD2 identical over 13 bases. The germline CDR1 and CDR2 sequences are SGHAT and FQNNGV. The junction had 6 bases not matched to a gene; V was cut back by 5 bases and J by 4 bases. The CDR3 runs 16 residues. In nucleotides, the CDR3 is TGTGCCAGCAGCCGTACTAGCGGGGGGGCCCCAGATACGCAGTATTTT. Protein product: CASSRTSGGAPDTQYF.

This chain links TRBV7-2 with TRBJ2-2, with D maybe TRBD1 (6 bases). The CDR3 contains 15 residues. V was trimmed by 8 bases and J by 1 base, leaving 14 bases between them. The germline V gene encodes CDR1 SGHTA and CDR2 FQGNSA. In DNA form, the CDR3 reads TGTGCCAGCCAGGTGGGGGCGGGGAACACCGGGGAGCTGTTTTTT. It specifies CASQVGAGNTGELFF.

This chain uses TRBV27 with TRBJ2-7; 10 bases match TRBD2. V was clipped by 2 bases and J by 3 bases; unmatched bases: 4. This CDR3 has 15 residues. From germline, CDR1 is MNHEY and CDR2 SMNVEV (reference sequence). CDR3 region: CASSLRGLAFYEQYF. The CDR3 bases are TGTGCCAGCAGTTTACGGGGACTAGCGTTCTACGAGCAGTACTTC.

The V and J genes are TRBV7-3 and TRBJ2-1, with 9 bases matching TRBD2. Per germline, CDR1 SGHTA and CDR2 FQGTGA. The ends lost 8 bases at V and 8 bases at J; junction bases unmatched: 4. This CDR3 spans 12 amino acids. The CDR3: CASAGGRHEQFF. In DNA form, the CDR3 reads TGTGCCAGCGCGGGAGGGCGCCATGAGCAGTTCTTC.

On this clone itself: A junction end diverges from the germline sequence, so it may reflect a read error. This chain uses TRBV30 with TRBJ2-3, with D hard to call. The CDR3 covers 11 residues. CDR1 and CDR2 (germline): GTSNPN, SVGIG (reference sequence). As DNA, the CDR3 is TGTGCCTGGAAGGCGGCAGATGCGCAGTATTTT. Amino acids: CAWKAADAQYF.

The rearrangement uses TRBV19 and TRBJ2-1; weak D call: TRBD1 (6 bases). This CDR3 is built from 20 residues. Germline V gene lookup returns CDR1 LNHDA and CDR2 SQIVND (reference sequence). V shed 6 bases and J shed 4 bases, with 31 bases lying between them. CDR3 sequence (DNA): TGTGCCAGTAGCAGGGGTTTAGGGGTTTGGGGGTGGCAGGGATACAATGAGCAGTTCTTC. As protein: CASSRGLGVWGWQGYNEQFF.

This clone was seen a few times. The chain uses TRBV5-1 and TRBJ1-1; the D gene is possibly TRBD1 (6 bases). This CDR3 is 15 amino acids long. From germline, CDR1 is SGHRS and CDR2 YFSETQ. The V gene lost 1 base and the J gene lost 11 bases, with 21 bases spanning the gap. CDR3 sequence (DNA): TGCGCCAGCAGCTTGTACGAAGCGGGACAACGGGGGGCTTTCTTT. Its translation: CASSLYEAGQRGAFF.

This clone has only a few counts. The chain employs TRBV11-2 and TRBJ1-2; the D is unclear. The V end lost 8 bases, the J end lost 1 base, and 5 bases lay between the germline ends. This CDR3 has 11 residues. In germline, CDR1 is SGHAT, CDR2 FQNNGV. Here the CDR3 DNA reads TGTGCCAGCCAGAATAACTATGGCTACACCTTC. It yields the protein CASQNNYGYTF.

CDR3 loop: CASSSRGYTGELFF. In DNA, the CDR3 is TGTGCCAGCAGTTCCAGGGGGTACACCGGGGAGCTGTTTTTT. The chain employs TRBV28 and TRBJ2-2; 7 bases agree with TRBD1. Per germline, CDR1 MDHEN and CDR2 SYDVKM. Trimming took 4 bases from V and 3 from J; bases not matched to a gene: 2. This CDR3 has 14 amino acids.

V is TRBV28 and J is TRBJ1-5; the match to TRBD1 covers 8 bases. V lost 5 bases to trimming and J lost 6 bases; unmatched junction nucleotides: 9. The CDR3 extends over 15 amino acids. CDR1 and CDR2 from the germline V gene are MDHEN and SYDVKM. CDR3 sequence reads: CASSVQGGVGQPQHF. The CDR3 DNA follows: TGTGCCAGCAGTGTACAGGGGGGGGTAGGTCAGCCCCAGCATTTT.

This clone showed up just a few times. The chain joins TRBV7-2 to TRBJ2-1, with 8 bases identical to TRBD2. V gave up 4 bases and J gave up 12 bases; unmatched junction bases: 5. There are 12 residues in the CDR3. Germline V CDR1 and CDR2: SGHTA, FQGNSA. The CDR3 is CASSSSGGGQFF. The DNA of the CDR3 is TGTGCCAGCAGCTCAAGCGGGGGTGGGCAGTTCTTC.

This chain uses TRBV6-5 with TRBJ1-6; D gene ambiguous. The V end lost 6 bases, the J end lost 7 bases, and 10 bases lay between the germline ends. The CDR3 covers 13 residues. Germline V CDR1 and CDR2: MNHEY, SVGAGI. The CDR3 spells CASSQAGNSPLHF. The CDR3 DNA follows: TGTGCCAGCAGCCAAGCGGGCAATTCACCCCTCCACTTT.

The CDR3: CASSFAIWTDNTGELFF. CDR3 sequence (DNA): TGTGCCAGCAGCTTCGCTATTTGGACAGACAACACCGGGGAGCTGTTTTTT. The rearrangement joins TRBV5-8 to TRBJ2-2; tentatively, D is TRBD1 (6 bases). With 2 bases removed from V and 2 bases from J, the gap between germline ends came to 16 bases. This CDR3 has 17 residues. Per germline, CDR1 SGHTS and CDR2 YDEGEE.

This clone was seen once. The chain carries TRBV19 and TRBJ2-2; D ambiguous. Trimming took off 5 bases at V and 0 bases at J, with 7 bases between the two ends. The germline V gene encodes CDR1 LNHDA and CDR2 SQIVND (reference sequence). This CDR3 contains 14 residues. CDR3 DNA: TGTGCCAGTAGTTTCCTCCCGAACACCGGGGAGCTGTTTTTT. It is translated as CASSFLPNTGELFF.

The chain couples TRBV6-1 to TRBJ2-3; no clear D gene. The V gene's germline CDR1 is MNHNS and CDR2 SASEGT. The V gene lost 7 bases and the J gene lost 3 bases, with 14 bases spanning the gap. The CDR3 is 14 amino acids. The CDR3 here is CASKARPSTDTQYF. CDR3 nucleotide sequence: TGTGCCAGCAAGGCTAGGCCCTCTACAGATACGCAGTATTTT.

The V and J genes are TRBV13 and TRBJ1-6, with TRBD1 matching 7 bases. Looked up from germline, CDR1 is PRHDT and CDR2 is FYEKMQ (reference sequence). This CDR3 contains 16 residues. The V and J ends lost 0 bases and 8 bases, in that order; junction bases with no gene match: 7. The CDR3 nucleotides are TGTGCCAGCAGCTTAGGGGGGACAGCGCCGGATTCACCCCTCCACTTT. This gives the protein CASSLGGTAPDSPLHF.

This clone was detected only a few times. This chain joins TRBV18 and TRBJ1-1; D is unclear. The CDR3 loop spans 14 amino acids. Trimming left V 4 bases short and J 0 bases short, with 9 bases between. CDR1 and CDR2 (germline): KGHSH, LQKENI. In nucleotides, the CDR3 is TGTGCCAGCTCACGGGAGGCATTGAACACTGAAGCTTTCTTT. Protein: CASSREALNTEAFF. Full variable domain (missing parts from reference TRBV18 and TRBJ1-1): NAGVMQNPRHLVRRRGQEARLRCSPMKGHSHVYWYRQLPEEGLKFMVYLQKENIIDESGMPKERFSAEFPKEGPSILRIQQVVRGDSAAYFCASSREALNTEAFFGQGTRLTVV.

The count of this clone is one. J is TRBJ2-2 and V is TRBV30; 10 bases fit TRBD2. The trim removed 5 bases at V and 4 bases at J, leaving 7 bases unmatched. Germline values: CDR1 GTSNPN, CDR2 SVGIG (reference sequence). The CDR3 extends over 15 amino acids. CDR3 in DNA: TGTGCCTGGGGAGCGGGAGGGCCAGGCACCGGGGAGCTGTTTTTT. Translating it yields CAWGAGGPGTGELFF.